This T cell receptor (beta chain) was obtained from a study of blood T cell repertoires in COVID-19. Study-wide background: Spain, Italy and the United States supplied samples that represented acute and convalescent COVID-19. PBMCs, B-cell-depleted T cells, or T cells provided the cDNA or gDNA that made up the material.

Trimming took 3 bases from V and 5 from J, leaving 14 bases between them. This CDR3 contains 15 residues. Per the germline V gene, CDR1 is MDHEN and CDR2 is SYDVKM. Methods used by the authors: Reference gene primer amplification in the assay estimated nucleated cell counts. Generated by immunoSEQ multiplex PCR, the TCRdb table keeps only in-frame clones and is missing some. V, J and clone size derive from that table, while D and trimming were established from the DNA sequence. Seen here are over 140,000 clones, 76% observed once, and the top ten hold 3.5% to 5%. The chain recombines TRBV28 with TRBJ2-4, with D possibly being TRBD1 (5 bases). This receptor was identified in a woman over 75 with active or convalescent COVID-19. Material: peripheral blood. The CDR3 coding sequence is TGTGCCAGCAGTTTTAATCAGGGATACCAAAACATTCAGTACTTC. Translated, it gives CASSFNQGYQNIQYF.